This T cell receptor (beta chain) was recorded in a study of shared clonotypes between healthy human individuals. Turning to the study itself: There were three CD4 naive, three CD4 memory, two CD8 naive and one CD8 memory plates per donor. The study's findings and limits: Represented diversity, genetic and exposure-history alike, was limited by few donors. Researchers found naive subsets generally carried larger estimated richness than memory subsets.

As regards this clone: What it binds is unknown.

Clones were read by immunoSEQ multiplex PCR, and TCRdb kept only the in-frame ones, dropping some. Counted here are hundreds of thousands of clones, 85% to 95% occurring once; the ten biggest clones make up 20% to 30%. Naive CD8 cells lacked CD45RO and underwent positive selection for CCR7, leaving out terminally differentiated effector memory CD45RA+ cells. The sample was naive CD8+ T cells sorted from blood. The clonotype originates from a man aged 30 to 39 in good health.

For the CDR3, the DNA is TGTGCCAGCAGTGGCCGACTAGCGGGCCCCGGGGAGCTGTTTTTT. Amino acid sequence: CASSGRLAGPGELFF. The genes are TRBV27 and TRBJ2-2; 10 nucleotides line up with TRBD2. V lost 5 bases and J lost 6; bases outside the gene matches: 6. CDR3 length equals 15 residues. CDR1 is MNHEY, CDR2 SMNVEV, per germline (reference sequence).